This T cell receptor beta chain stems from a study of blood T cell repertoires in COVID-19. TCRdb keeps only in-frame clones here, not all; method: immunoSEQ multiplex PCR. The repertoire has about 670,000 clones, approximately 90% of them found once; the top ten carry approximately 0.3%. In germline, CDR1 is SGDLS, CDR2 YYNGEE. This CDR3 has 14 residues. The V gene lost 4 bases and the J gene lost 4 bases, with 12 bases spanning the gap. This sequence was found in a young woman with acute or convalescent COVID-19. V usage is TRBV9 and J usage is TRBJ1-3, with D perhaps matching TRBD1 (5 bases). The sequenced material came from peripheral blood. DNA for the CDR3: TGTGCCAGCAGCCCCCCCCCAGGGGGAAACACCATATATTTT. Translation gives CASSPPPGGNTIYF.